Below, 32 T cell receptor beta chains from the same sample are listed, as sequenced in a study of CD8 T cells in Susac syndrome. With random hexamers, reverse transcription was performed on about 0.5 to 1 ug of RNA. MiXCR, run by TCRdb on the immunoSEQ multiplex PCR reads, gives a single entry per CDR3 protein. The sample lists 140,000 or so distinct CDR3 sequences; about 95% were seen once. The specimen was CD4+ T cells from PBMCs. The source is a human donor with multiple sclerosis.

CDR3 residues: CSAPTGQDTQYF. The CDR3 region has the DNA TGCAGCGCCCCGACTGGACAGGATACGCAGTATTTT. The V gene is TRBV29-1, the J gene TRBJ2-3; D possibly corresponds to TRBD1 (6 bases). V lost 7 bases and J 6 bases, leaving 14 bases between the germline ends. Germline V lookup: CDR1 SQVTM, CDR2 ANQGSEA. The CDR3 has 12 amino acids.

The CDR3, as DNA: TGTGCCAGCAACAGGGAAGTCTCCAAAGCGCAGTATTTT. Protein product: CASNREVSKAQYF. The rearrangement uses TRBV2 and TRBJ2-3, with D possibly being TRBD1 (6 bases). Trimming removed 7 bases from V and 10 bases from J, with 18 bases in between. Germline V lookup: CDR1 SNHLY, CDR2 FYNNEI. This CDR3 is built from 13 residues.

J is TRBJ2-7 and V is TRBV24-1; the match to TRBD1 covers 8 bases. CDR3 length equals 16 residues. Germline lookup yields CDR1 KGHDR and CDR2 SFDVKD. After removal of 8 bases from V and 1 base from J, the junction contained 12 bases not matched to a gene. The CDR3 is CATMGGQGQNSYEQYF. The CDR3 DNA sequence: TGTGCCACCATGGGAGGACAGGGCCAGAATTCCTACGAGCAGTACTTC.

The chain has TRBV3-1 and TRBJ2-1, with D possibly being TRBD2 (7 bases). This CDR3 is built from 17 residues. V was pared by 0 bases and J by 12 bases, with 24 bases between. Germline CDR1 is LGHDT and CDR2 is YNNKEL (reference sequence). CDR3 region: CASSQDWGAASGSRQFF. CDR3 nucleotides: TGTGCCAGCAGCCAAGATTGGGGGGCGGCTAGCGGCAGCCGGCAGTTCTTC.

The chain couples TRBV20-1 to TRBJ1-5, with unresolved D. Between the trimmed V and J ends, which lost 6 bases and 2 bases, there was a span of 14 bases. The germline gives CDR1 DFQATT, CDR2 SNEGSKA (reference sequence). The CDR3 totals 14 residues. CDR3 sequence: CSALVGQGNQPQHF. The CDR3 DNA reads as TGCAGTGCCTTAGTTGGCCAGGGCAATCAGCCCCAGCATTTT.

The chain combines TRBV24-1 with TRBJ2-7; possible D gene TRBD1, 6 bases. This CDR3 spans 12 amino acids. The ends were cut back, 2 bases at V and 12 bases at J, with 13 bases in the middle. CDR1 is KGHDR, CDR2 SFDVKD, per germline. The CDR3 DNA sequence: TGTGCCACCAGTGATTCCGGGACATCACTGTACTTC. Amino acids: CATSDSGTSLYF.

The CDR3 sequence is CSATGTGSYEQYF. The CDR3 nucleotides are TGCAGTGCAACCGGGACAGGGTCCTACGAGCAGTACTTC. The V and J genes are TRBV20-1 and TRBJ2-7; 9 bases align to TRBD1. Germline loops: CDR1 DFQATT, CDR2 SNEGSKA (reference sequence). The CDR3 runs 13 residues. V trimming: 6 bases; J trimming: 1 base; junction bases outside the gene matches: 4.

The chain carries TRBV4-1 and TRBJ1-1; the D is unclear. Germline V gene data show CDR1 as MGHRA and CDR2 as YSYEKL. This CDR3 has 13 residues. Deletions cut 0 bases from V and 12 bases from J, with 14 bases between. DNA for the CDR3: TGCGCCAGCAGCCAAGATGGCTCCCGGGTGTCTTTCTTT. It specifies CASSQDGSRVSFF.

The chain uses TRBV24-1 and TRBJ2-7; tentatively, D is TRBD1 (5 bases). CDR3 length: 15 residues. V lost 2 bases to trimming and J lost 5 bases, with 15 bases between them. Germline V CDR1 and CDR2: KGHDR, SFDVKD. This CDR3 reads CATSDWQGGIHEQYF. The CDR3, as DNA: TGTGCCACCAGTGATTGGCAGGGTGGTATCCACGAGCAGTACTTC.

The chain has TRBV9 and TRBJ2-5; D perhaps matches TRBD1 (5 bases). This CDR3 has 13 residues. Germline V gene data show CDR1 as SGDLS and CDR2 as YYNGEE. V lost 3 bases and J 2 bases, leaving 8 bases between the germline ends. CDR3 bases: TGTGCCAGCAGCGGGCGACAGCAAGAGACCCAGTACTTC. Translating it yields CASSGRQQETQYF.

The V call is TRBV29-1, the J call TRBJ2-3; the D gene is possibly TRBD1 (5 bases). From germline, CDR1 is SQVTM and CDR2 ANQGSEA. The CDR3 loop spans 13 amino acids. The ends were cut back, 0 bases at V and 6 bases at J, with 10 bases in the middle. In nucleotides, the CDR3 is TGCAGCGTTGAAGAGGGGCCCGGGGATACGCAGTATTTT. Its translation is CSVEEGPGDTQYF.

This clonotype was recorded once. V gene TRBV9 combines with J gene TRBJ2-3, with a tentative D call TRBD1 (5 bases). Germline V gene data show CDR1 as SGDLS and CDR2 as YYNGEE. CDR3 length: 16 residues. V was clipped by 0 bases and J by 2 bases, with 13 bases between them. The chain's CDR3 is CASSVGDRGSTDTQYF. The CDR3 region has the DNA TGTGCCAGCAGCGTAGGCGATAGGGGTTCCACAGATACGCAGTATTTT.

This chain joins TRBV12-3 or TRBV12-4 and TRBJ2-5; 9 nucleotides agree with TRBD2. CDR3 length: 15 amino acids. J gave up 3 bases and V 3 bases, and 5 bases lay outside the gene matches. CDR3 DNA sequence: TGTGCCAGCAGTTTGAGGCCTAGCGGGGAAGAGACCCAGTACTTC. Amino acids: CASSLRPSGEETQYF.

This sequence joins TRBV7-3 and TRBJ2-5, with D possibly being TRBD1 (6 bases). CDR3 length equals 14 residues. Germline CDR1 is SGHTA and CDR2 is FQGTGA. V was clipped by 1 base and J by 7 bases, with 13 bases between them. The CDR3 protein is CASSLNAGVGTQYF. The CDR3, as DNA: TGTGCCAGCAGCTTAAACGCAGGGGTAGGGACCCAGTACTTC.

The chain couples TRBV5-1 to TRBJ2-1; the match to TRBD2 covers 8 bases. The CDR3 is 15 amino acids. From germline, CDR1 is SGHRS and CDR2 YFSETQ. Trimming removed 4 bases from V and 0 bases from J; junction bases left unmatched: 3. This chain's CDR3 is CASSREGDSYNEQFF. The CDR3 nucleotides read TGCGCCAGCAGCCGGGAGGGCGACTCCTACAATGAGCAGTTCTTC.

The V gene is TRBV9, the J gene TRBJ2-2, with D maybe TRBD1 (5 bases). CDR1 is SGDLS, CDR2 YYNGEE, per germline. The CDR3 contains 19 residues. The V gene lost 0 bases and the J gene lost 0 bases, with 18 bases spanning the gap. The CDR3 DNA reads TGTGCCAGCAGCGTAGAACGTCAGGGCCAAGTAGCGAACACCGGGGAGCTGTTTTTT. Its protein is CASSVERQGQVANTGELFF. The full variable domain, its missing parts supplied by reference TRBV9 and TRBJ2-2, is DSGVTQTPKHLITATGQRVTLRCSPRSGDLSVYWYQQSLDQGLQFLIQYYNGEERAKGNILERFSAQQFPDLHSELNLSSLELGDSALYFCASSVERQGQVANTGELFFGEGSRLTVL.

V and J are TRBV20-1 and TRBJ2-3; 16 nucleotides line up with TRBD2. Germline CDR1 reads DFQATT; CDR2 reads SNEGSKA (reference sequence). The ends lost 4 bases at V and 0 bases at J; junction bases unmatched: 10. This CDR3 has 19 residues. The CDR3 DNA is TGCAGTGCTAACGGGGAGGGACTAGCGGGGGGGCCGAGCACAGATACGCAGTATTTT. Protein sequence: CSANGEGLAGGPSTDTQYF.

The chain uses TRBV15 and TRBJ2-7, with 9 nucleotides matching TRBD1. This CDR3 has 13 amino acids. With 6 bases clipped from V and 7 bases from J, the junction kept 7 bases outside the gene matches. Germline V gene data show CDR1 as LNHNV and CDR2 as YYDKDF (reference sequence). The CDR3 is CATSGGDRAEQYF. The CDR3 DNA reads as TGTGCCACCAGTGGGGGGGACAGGGCGGAGCAGTACTTC.

The rearrangement links TRBV24-1 to TRBJ2-1; 7 bases are a match to TRBD2. Germline CDR1 and CDR2: KGHDR and SFDVKD. V lost 7 bases to trimming and J lost 1 base; unmatched junction nucleotides: 0. The CDR3 has 13 residues. DNA of the CDR3: TGTGCCACCAGCGGGAGGTCCTACAATGAGCAGTTCTTC. Its translation is CATSGRSYNEQFF.

The genes are TRBV27 and TRBJ2-7; 12 nucleotides align to TRBD2. The CDR3 has 16 amino acids. Germline V CDR1 and CDR2: MNHEY, SMNVEV (reference sequence). V gave up 5 bases and J gave up 6 bases; unmatched junction bases: 11. The CDR3 nucleotides are TGTGCCAGCAGTCGGTCCGGGACTAGCGGGCTCCGCGAGCAGTACTTC. Translation gives CASSRSGTSGLREQYF.

The rearrangement joins TRBV7-9 to TRBJ2-2; D unresolved. This CDR3 is built from 14 residues. Per germline, CDR1 SEHNR and CDR2 FQNEAQ (reference sequence). Between the trimmed V and J ends, which lost 3 bases and 5 bases, there was a span of 10 bases. CDR3 coding DNA: TGTGCCAGCAGCTTCTTGAGGACGACCGGGGAGCTGTTTTTT. It is translated as CASSFLRTTGELFF.

The chain carries TRBV9 and TRBJ2-2, with TRBD2 matching 9 bases. Trimming took 5 bases from V and 6 from J; bases not matched to a gene: 8. Germline CDR1 reads SGDLS; CDR2 reads YYNGEE. The CDR3 length is 15 residues. Here the CDR3 DNA reads TGTGCCAGCAGGAGGACTAGCGACAAACCCGGGGAGCTGTTTTTT. It encodes CASRRTSDKPGELFF.

V usage is TRBV4-3 and J usage is TRBJ2-3; the D gene is possibly TRBD1 (5 bases). This CDR3 has 15 residues. Germline values: CDR1 LGHNA, CDR2 YSLEER. V shed 1 base and J shed 2 bases, with 10 bases lying between them. The CDR3 coding sequence is TGCGCCAGCAGCCAAGGTGGACACACCACAGATACGCAGTATTTT. This gives the protein CASSQGGHTTDTQYF.

The chain combines TRBV6-5 with TRBJ1-1; D is ambiguous. Germline V gives CDR1 MNHEY, CDR2 SVGAGI. V was trimmed by 5 bases and J by 1 base, leaving 11 bases between them. The CDR3 sequence is 14 residues long. In DNA form, the CDR3 reads TGTGCCAGCAGTCCCGACACTTGGAACACTGAAGCTTTCTTT. Encoded protein: CASSPDTWNTEAFF.

V usage is TRBV20-1 and J usage is TRBJ2-4; the match to TRBD1 covers 11 bases. Germline loops: CDR1 DFQATT, CDR2 SNEGSKA (reference sequence). This CDR3 is 14 amino acids long. V lost 5 bases, J lost 8 bases, and 8 bases stayed unmatched. The CDR3 sequence is CSAPDRGRSDIQYF. The CDR3 DNA reads TGCAGTGCTCCGGACAGGGGGCGTTCGGACATTCAGTACTTC.

The gene calls are TRBV29-1 and TRBJ2-1, with D unresolved. This CDR3 is 10 amino acids long. From germline, CDR1 is SQVTM and CDR2 ANQGSEA. V was cut by 7 bases and J by 7 bases, with 8 bases left in between. The CDR3 here is CSGRINEQFF. The CDR3 nucleotides are TGCAGCGGGAGAATAAATGAGCAGTTCTTC.

V is TRBV15 and J is TRBJ1-6; tentatively, D is TRBD1 (6 bases). CDR3 length: 15 residues. V dropped 3 bases and J dropped 7 bases, with 13 bases sitting between them. Germline-derived CDR1 and CDR2 are LNHNV and YYDKDF (reference sequence). CDR3 coding DNA: TGTGCCACCAGCAGGCAGGGGAAGTTGAATTCACCCCTCCACTTT. Translation gives CATSRQGKLNSPLHF.

V gene TRBV2 combines with J gene TRBJ2-1, with D maybe TRBD1 (6 bases). The germline gives CDR1 SNHLY, CDR2 FYNNEI. V shed 6 bases and J shed 3 bases, with 9 bases lying between them. The CDR3 loop spans 13 amino acids. DNA for the CDR3: TGTGCCAGCAGGACAGGTTACTACAATGAGCAGTTCTTC. Residues: CASRTGYYNEQFF. Combining the CDR3 with reference TRBV2 and TRBJ2-1 gives the whole variable domain EPEVTQTPSHQVTQMGQEVILRCVPISNHLYFYWYRQILGQKVEFLVSFYNNEISEKSEIFDDQFSVERPDGSNFTLKIRSTKLEDSAMYFCASRTGYYNEQFFGPGTRLTVL.

The chain recombines TRBV9 with TRBJ2-2; D is possibly TRBD2 (5 bases). CDR1 is SGDLS and CDR2 is YYNGEE in the germline V gene. The CDR3 consists of 14 residues. V lost 0 bases to trimming and J lost 6 bases, with 9 bases between them. CDR3 sequence (DNA): TGTGCCAGCAGCGTAGCGACGGAGGCCGGGGAGCTGTTTTTT. Translated: CASSVATEAGELFF.

The V gene is TRBV15, the J gene TRBJ1-5; D not resolved. CDR3 length: 17 amino acids. CDR1 and CDR2 from the germline V gene are LNHNV and YYDKDF (reference sequence). V lost 3 bases and J 1 base, leaving 16 bases between the germline ends. The CDR3 DNA reads TGTGCCACCAGCAGCCCCGGGTCCTCCTCAAGCAATCAGCCCCAGCATTTT. Protein: CATSSPGSSSSNQPQHF. The whole variable domain, remainder taken from reference TRBV15 and TRBJ1-5, is DAMVIQNPRYQVTQFGKPVTLSCSQTLNHNVMYWYQQKSSQAPKLLFHYYDKDFNNEADTPDNFQSRRPNTSFCFLDIRSPGLGDTAMYLCATSSPGSSSSNQPQHFGDGTRLSIL.

The rearrangement joins TRBV28 to TRBJ2-2; TRBD1 might be the D (5 bases). CDR1 and CDR2 (germline): MDHEN, SYDVKM. Trimming took 5 bases from V and 1 from J, leaving 8 bases between them. CDR3 length: 14 amino acids. The CDR3, as DNA: TGTGCCAGCAGTGAAACAGGGAACACCGGGGAGCTGTTTTTT. Residues: CASSETGNTGELFF. The full variable domain, in which reference TRBV28 and TRBJ2-2 provide the parts outside the CDR3, is DVKVTQSSRYLVKRTGEKVFLECVQDMDHENMFWYRQDPGLGLRLIYFSYDVKMKEKGDIPEGYSVSREKKERFSLILESASTNQTSMYLCASSETGNTGELFFGEGSRLTVL.

The chain joins TRBV5-4 to TRBJ1-6; 7 bases are a match to TRBD1. The CDR3 length is 14 residues. V trimming: 3 bases; J trimming: 7 bases; junction bases outside the gene matches: 4. Germline-derived CDR1 and CDR2 are SGHNT and YYREEE (reference sequence). DNA of the CDR3: TGTGCCAGCAGCTCGACAGGGATCAATTCACCCCTCCACTTT. Its translation is CASSSTGINSPLHF.